This TCR beta chain was found in a study of T cell responses to AZD1222 COVID-19 vaccine. Study information: Timing groups of about 4 and about 12 weeks for second doses were pooled.

Germline trimming cut 5 bases from V and 6 bases from J; bases unmatched to any gene: 7. There are 15 residues in the CDR3. Germline V gives CDR1 SGHTS, CDR2 YDEGEE. The table came from immunoSEQ multiplex PCR; TCRdb's copy has only in-frame clones and leaves some out. This sample carries some 130,000 clones, more than 85% of them seen once, and the ten largest clones take 2% to 3%. This clone was found a few times. Its antigen is undetermined. Study-wide points: Targets within unmutated variant regions were reportedly found for nearly half of spike-specific TCRs.

This material consisted of peripheral blood, taken on day 0 of AZD1222 vaccination. The V gene is TRBV5-8, the J gene TRBJ2-5, with 13 positions matching TRBD2. The sequence was collected from an adult in good health. CDR3 sequence reads: CASRTGTSGTQTQYF. The CDR3 coding sequence is TGTGCCAGCAGAACCGGGACTAGCGGGACGCAGACCCAGTACTTC.